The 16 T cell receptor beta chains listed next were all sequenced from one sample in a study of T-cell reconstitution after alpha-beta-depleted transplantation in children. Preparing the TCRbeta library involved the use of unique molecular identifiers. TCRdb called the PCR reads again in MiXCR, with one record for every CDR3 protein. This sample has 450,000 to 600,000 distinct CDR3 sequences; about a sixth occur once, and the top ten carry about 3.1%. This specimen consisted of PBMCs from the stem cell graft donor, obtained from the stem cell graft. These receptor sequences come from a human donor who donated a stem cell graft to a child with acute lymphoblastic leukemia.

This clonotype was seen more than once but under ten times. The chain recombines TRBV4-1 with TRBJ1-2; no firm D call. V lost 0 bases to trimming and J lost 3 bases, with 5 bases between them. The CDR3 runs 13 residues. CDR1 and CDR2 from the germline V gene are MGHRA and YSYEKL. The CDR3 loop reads CASSQEGDYGYTF. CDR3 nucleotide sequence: TGCGCCAGCAGCCAAGAGGGCGACTATGGCTACACCTTC.

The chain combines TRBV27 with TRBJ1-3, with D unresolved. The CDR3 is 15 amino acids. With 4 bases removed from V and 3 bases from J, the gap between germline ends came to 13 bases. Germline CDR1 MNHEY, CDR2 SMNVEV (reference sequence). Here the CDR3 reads CASSSLGFGGNTIYF. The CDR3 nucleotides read TGTGCCAGCAGTTCCCTGGGGTTTGGTGGAAACACCATATATTTT.

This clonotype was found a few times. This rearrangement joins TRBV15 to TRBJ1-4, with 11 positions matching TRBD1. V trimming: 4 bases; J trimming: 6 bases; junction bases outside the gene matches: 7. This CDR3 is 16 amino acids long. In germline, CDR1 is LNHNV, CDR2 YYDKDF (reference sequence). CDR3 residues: CATSITRTGGYEKLFF. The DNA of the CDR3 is TGTGCCACCAGCATTACACGGACAGGGGGCTATGAAAAACTGTTTTTT.

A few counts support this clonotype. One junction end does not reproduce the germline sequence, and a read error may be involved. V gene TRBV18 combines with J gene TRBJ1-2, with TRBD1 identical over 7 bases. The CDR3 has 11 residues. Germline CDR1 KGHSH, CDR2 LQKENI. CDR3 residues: CASSPDRPLIF. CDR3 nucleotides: TGTGCCAGCTCACCGGACAGGCCTCTCATTTTC.

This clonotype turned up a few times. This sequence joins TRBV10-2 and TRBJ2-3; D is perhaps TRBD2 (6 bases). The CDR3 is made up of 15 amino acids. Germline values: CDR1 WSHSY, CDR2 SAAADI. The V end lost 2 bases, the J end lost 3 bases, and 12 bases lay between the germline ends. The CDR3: CASSEAGGRTDTQYF. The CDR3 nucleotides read TGCGCCAGCAGTGAGGCCGGGGGTAGGACAGATACGCAGTATTTT.

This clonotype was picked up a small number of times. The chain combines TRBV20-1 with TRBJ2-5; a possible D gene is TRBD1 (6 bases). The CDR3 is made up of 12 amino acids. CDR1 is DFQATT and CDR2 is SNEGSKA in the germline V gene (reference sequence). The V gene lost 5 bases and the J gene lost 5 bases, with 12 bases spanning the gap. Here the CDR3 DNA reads TGCAGTGCTGAACAGGGCCGGGAGACCCAGTACTTC. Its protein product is CSAEQGRETQYF.

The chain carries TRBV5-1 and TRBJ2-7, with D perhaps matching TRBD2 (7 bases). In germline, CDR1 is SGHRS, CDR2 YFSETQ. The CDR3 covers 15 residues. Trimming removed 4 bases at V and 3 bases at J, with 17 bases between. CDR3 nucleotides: TGCGCCAGCAGCCCGGCGGGGGCGCATAGCTACGAGCAGTACTTC. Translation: CASSPAGAHSYEQYF.

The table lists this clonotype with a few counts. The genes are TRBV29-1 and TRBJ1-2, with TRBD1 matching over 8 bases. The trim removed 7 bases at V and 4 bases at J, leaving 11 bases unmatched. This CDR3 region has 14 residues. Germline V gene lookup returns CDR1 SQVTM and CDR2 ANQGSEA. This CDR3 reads CSGAQGDDSYGYTF. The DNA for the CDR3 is TGCAGCGGTGCACAGGGGGATGATAGCTATGGCTACACCTTC.

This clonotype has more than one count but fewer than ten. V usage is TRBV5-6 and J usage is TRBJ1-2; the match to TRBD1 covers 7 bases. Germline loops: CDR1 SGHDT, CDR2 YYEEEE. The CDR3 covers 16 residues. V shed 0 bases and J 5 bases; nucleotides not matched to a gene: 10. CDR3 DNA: TGTGCCAGCAGCTTGGTAGGGCGACAGGGCTTGTATGGCTACACCTTC. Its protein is CASSLVGRQGLYGYTF. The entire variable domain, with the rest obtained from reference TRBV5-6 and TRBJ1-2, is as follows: DAGVTQSPTHLIKTRGQQVTLRCSPKSGHDTVSWYQQALGQGPQFIFQYYEEEERQRGNFPDRFSGHQFPNYSSELNVNALLLGDSALYLCASSLVGRQGLYGYTFGSGTRLTVV.

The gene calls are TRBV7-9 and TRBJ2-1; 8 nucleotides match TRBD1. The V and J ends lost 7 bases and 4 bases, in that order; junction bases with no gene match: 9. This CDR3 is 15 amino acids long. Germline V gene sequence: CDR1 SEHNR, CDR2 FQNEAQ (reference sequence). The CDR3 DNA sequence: TGTGCCAGCACCGAGACAGGGGCAAAATACAATGAGCAGTTCTTC. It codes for CASTETGAKYNEQFF.

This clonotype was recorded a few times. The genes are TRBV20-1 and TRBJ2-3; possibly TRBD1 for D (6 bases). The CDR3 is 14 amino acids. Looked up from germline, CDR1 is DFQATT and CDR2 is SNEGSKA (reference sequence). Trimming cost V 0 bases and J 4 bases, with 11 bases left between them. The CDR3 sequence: CSARDYRDSDTQYF. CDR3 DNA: TGCAGTGCTAGAGATTACAGGGATTCAGATACGCAGTATTTT.

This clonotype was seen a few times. The CDR3, as DNA: TGTGCCAGCAGTTTACAGGGGCAGAACTCCTACGAGCAGTACTTC. It encodes CASSLQGQNSYEQYF. The chain couples TRBV27 to TRBJ2-7; D is perhaps TRBD1 (6 bases). The CDR3 contains 15 residues. Between the trimmed V and J ends, which lost 2 bases and 0 bases, there was a span of 11 bases. Germline loops: CDR1 MNHEY, CDR2 SMNVEV (reference sequence).

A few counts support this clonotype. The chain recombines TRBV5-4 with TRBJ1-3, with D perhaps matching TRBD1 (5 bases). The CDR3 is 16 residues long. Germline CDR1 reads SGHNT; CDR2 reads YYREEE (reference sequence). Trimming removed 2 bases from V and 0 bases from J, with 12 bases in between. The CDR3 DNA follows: TGTGCCAGCAGCTTACCGGGGCAACGCTCTGGAAACACCATATATTTT. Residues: CASSLPGQRSGNTIYF.

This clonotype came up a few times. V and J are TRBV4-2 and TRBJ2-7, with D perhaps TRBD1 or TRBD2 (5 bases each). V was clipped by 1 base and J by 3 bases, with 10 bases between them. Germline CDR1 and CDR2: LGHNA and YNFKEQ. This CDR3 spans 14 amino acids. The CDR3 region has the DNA TGTGCCAGCAGCCAAGGGGACGGAAACTACGAGCAGTACTTC. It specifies CASSQGDGNYEQYF.

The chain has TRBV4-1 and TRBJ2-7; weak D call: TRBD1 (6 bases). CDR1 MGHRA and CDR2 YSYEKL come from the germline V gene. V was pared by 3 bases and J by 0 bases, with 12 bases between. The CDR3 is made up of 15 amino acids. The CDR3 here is CASSQERGNSYEQYF. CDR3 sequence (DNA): TGCGCCAGCAGCCAGGAGAGGGGGAACTCCTACGAGCAGTACTTC.

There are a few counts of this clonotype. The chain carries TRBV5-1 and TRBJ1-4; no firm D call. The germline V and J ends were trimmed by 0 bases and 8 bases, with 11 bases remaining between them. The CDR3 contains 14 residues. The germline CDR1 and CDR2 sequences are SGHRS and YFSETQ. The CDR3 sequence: CASSLVGKGEKLFF. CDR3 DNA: TGCGCCAGCAGCTTGGTTGGAAAAGGAGAAAAACTGTTTTTT. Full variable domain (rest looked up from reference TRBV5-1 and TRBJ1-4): KAGVTQTPRYLIKTRGQQVTLSCSPISGHRSVSWYQQTPGQGLQFLFEYFSETQRNKGNFPGRFSGRQFSNSRSEMNVSTLELGDSALYLCASSLVGKGEKLFFGSGTQLSVL.